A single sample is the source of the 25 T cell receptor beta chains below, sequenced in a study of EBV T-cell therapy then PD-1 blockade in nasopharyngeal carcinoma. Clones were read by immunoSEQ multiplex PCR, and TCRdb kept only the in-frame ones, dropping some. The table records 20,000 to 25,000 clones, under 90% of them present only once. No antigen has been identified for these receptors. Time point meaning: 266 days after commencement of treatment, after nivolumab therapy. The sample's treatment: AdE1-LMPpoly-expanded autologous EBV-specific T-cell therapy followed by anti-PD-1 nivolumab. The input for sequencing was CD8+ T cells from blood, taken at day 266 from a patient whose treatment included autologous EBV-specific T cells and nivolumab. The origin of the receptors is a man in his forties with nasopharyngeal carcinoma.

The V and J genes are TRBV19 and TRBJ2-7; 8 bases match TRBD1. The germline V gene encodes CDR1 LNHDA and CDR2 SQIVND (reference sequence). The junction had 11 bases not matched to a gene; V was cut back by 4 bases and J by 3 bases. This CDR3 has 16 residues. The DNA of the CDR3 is TGTGCCAGTAGTAGGGGAGGACAGGGTGTGATCTACGAGCAGTACTTC. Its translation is CASSRGGQGVIYEQYF.

CDR3 residues: CASSPPTYERTGDQGTEAFF. The DNA of the CDR3 is TGTGCCAGCTCACCACCGACATATGAAAGGACAGGGGATCAGGGCACTGAAGCTTTCTTT. V usage is TRBV18 and J usage is TRBJ1-1; TRBD1 aligns across 9 bases. The V gene end was trimmed by 0 bases and the J gene end by 4 bases; junction bases not matched to a gene: 18. Germline V gives CDR1 KGHSH, CDR2 LQKENI. The CDR3 runs 20 residues.

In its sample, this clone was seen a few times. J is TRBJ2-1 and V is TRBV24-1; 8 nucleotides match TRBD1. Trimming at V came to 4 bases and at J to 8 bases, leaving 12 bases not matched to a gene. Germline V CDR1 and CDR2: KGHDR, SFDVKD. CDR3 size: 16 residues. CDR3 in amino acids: CATSDPGGLRFHEQFF. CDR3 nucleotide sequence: TGTGCCACCAGTGACCCAGGGGGCCTTCGGTTCCATGAGCAGTTCTTC.

For the CDR3, the DNA is TGTGCCAGCAGTTCGACGGACCTGTTCTACGAGCAGTACTTC. It translates to CASSSTDLFYEQYF. The chain recombines TRBV6-2 or TRBV6-3 with TRBJ2-7; D not resolved. Germline loops: CDR1 MNHEY, CDR2 SVGEGT. The CDR3 loop spans 14 amino acids. Between the trimmed V and J ends, which lost 4 bases and 3 bases, there was a span of 13 bases.

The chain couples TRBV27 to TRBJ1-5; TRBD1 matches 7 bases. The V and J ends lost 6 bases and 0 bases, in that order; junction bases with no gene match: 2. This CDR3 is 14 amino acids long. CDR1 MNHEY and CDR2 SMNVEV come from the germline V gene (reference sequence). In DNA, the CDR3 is TGTGCCAGCAGAGCAGGGGGTAGCAATCAGCCCCAGCATTTT. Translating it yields CASRAGGSNQPQHF.

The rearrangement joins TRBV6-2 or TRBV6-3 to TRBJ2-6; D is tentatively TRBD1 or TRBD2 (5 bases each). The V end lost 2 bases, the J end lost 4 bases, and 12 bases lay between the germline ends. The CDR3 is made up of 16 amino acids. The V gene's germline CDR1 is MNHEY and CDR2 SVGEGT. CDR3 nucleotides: TGTGCCAGCAGTTACGATGGGGGATCAGGGGCCAACGTCCTGACTTTC. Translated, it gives CASSYDGGSGANVLTF.

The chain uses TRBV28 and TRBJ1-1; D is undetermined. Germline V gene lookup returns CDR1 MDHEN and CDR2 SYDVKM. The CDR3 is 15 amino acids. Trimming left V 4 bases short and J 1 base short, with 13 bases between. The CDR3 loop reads CASSSPREGNTEAFF. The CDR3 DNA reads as TGTGCCAGCAGTTCGCCTAGAGAGGGGAACACTGAAGCTTTCTTT. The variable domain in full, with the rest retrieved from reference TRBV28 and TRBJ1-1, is DVKVTQSSRYLVKRTGEKVFLECVQDMDHENMFWYRQDPGLGLRLIYFSYDVKMKEKGDIPEGYSVSREKKERFSLILESASTNQTSMYLCASSSPREGNTEAFFGQGTRLTVV.

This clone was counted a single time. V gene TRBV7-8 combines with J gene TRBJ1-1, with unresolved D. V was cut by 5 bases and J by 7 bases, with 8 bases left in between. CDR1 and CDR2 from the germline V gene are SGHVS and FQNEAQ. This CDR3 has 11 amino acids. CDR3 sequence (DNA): TGTGCCAGCAGCCAGGCGCATGAAGCTTTCTTT. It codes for CASSQAHEAFF.

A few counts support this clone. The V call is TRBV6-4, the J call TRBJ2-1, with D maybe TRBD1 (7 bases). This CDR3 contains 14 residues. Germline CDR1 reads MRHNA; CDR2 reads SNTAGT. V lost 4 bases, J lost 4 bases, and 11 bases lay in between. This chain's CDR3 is CASSGSGGYNEQFF. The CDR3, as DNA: TGTGCCAGCAGTGGGTCAGGGGGGTACAATGAGCAGTTCTTC.

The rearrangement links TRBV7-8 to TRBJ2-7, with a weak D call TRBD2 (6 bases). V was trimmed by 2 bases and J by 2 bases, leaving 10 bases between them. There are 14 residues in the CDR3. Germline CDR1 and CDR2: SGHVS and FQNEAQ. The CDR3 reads CASSLQLAPYEQYF. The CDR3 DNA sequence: TGTGCCAGCAGCTTACAACTAGCCCCCTACGAGCAGTACTTC.

The CDR3 reads CASSVDSNNEQFF. The DNA for the CDR3 is TGTGCCAGCAGTGTGGACTCAAACAATGAGCAGTTCTTC. V and J are TRBV6-4 and TRBJ2-1, with D maybe TRBD2 (5 bases). This CDR3 is 13 amino acids long. V was shortened by 4 bases and J by 5 bases, with 9 bases between the two germline ends. Germline assignment: CDR1 MRHNA and CDR2 SNTAGT.

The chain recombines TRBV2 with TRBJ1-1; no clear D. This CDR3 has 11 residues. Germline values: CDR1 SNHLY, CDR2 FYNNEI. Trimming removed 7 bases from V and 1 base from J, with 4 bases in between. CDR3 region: CASTTNTEAFF. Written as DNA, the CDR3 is TGTGCCAGCACAACGAACACTGAAGCTTTCTTT. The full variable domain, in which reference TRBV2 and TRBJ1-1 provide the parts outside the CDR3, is EPEVTQTPSHQVTQMGQEVILRCVPISNHLYFYWYRQILGQKVEFLVSFYNNEISEKSEIFDDQFSVERPDGSNFTLKIRSTKLEDSAMYFCASTTNTEAFFGQGTRLTVV.

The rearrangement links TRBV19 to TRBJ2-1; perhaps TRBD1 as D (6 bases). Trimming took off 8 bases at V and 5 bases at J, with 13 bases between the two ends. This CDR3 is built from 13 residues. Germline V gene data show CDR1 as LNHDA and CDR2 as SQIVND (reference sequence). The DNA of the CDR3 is TGTGCCAGTGAAGTCAGGGGCAACAATGAGCAGTTCTTC. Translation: CASEVRGNNEQFF. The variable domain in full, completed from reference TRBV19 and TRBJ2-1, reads DGGITQSPKYLFRKEGQNVTLSCEQNLNHDAMYWYRQDPGQGLRLIYYSQIVNDFQKGDIAEGYSVSREKKESFPLTVTSAQKNPTAFYLCASEVRGNNEQFFGPGTRLTVL.

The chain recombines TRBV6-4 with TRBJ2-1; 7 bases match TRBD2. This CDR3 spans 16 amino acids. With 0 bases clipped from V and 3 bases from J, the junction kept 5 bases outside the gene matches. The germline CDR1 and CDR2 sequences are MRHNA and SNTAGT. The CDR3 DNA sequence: TGTGCCAGCAGTGACTCAGGGCTAGCGGACTACAATGAGCAGTTCTTC. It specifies CASSDSGLADYNEQFF.

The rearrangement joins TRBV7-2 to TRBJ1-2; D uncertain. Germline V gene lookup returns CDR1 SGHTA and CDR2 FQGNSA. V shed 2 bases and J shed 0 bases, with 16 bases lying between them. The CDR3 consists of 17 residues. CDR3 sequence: CASSLRWPVQPNYGYTF. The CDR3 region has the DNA TGTGCCAGCAGCTTAAGGTGGCCAGTCCAACCTAACTATGGCTACACCTTC.

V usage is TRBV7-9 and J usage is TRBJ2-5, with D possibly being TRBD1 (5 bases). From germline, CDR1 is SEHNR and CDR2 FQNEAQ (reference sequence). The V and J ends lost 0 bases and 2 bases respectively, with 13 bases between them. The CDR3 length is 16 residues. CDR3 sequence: CASSLARQKTQETQYF. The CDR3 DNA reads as TGTGCCAGCAGCTTAGCCCGACAGAAAACTCAAGAGACCCAGTACTTC.

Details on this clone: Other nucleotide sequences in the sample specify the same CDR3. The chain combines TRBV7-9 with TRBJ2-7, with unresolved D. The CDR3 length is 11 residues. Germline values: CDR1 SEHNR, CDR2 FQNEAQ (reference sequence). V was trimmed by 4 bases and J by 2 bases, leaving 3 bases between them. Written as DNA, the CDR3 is TGTGCCAGCAGCTCTGCCTACGAGCAGTACTTC. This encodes CASSSAYEQYF.

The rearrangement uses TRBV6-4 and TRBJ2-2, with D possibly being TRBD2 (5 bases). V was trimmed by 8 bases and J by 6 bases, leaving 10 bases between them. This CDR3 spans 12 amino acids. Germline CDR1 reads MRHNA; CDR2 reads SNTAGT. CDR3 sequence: CASRGYAGELFF. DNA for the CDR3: TGTGCCAGCCGGGGTTACGCCGGGGAGCTGTTTTTT.

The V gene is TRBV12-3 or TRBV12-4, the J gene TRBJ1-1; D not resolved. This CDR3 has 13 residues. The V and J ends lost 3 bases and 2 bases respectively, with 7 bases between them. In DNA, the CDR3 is TGTGCCAGCAGTTTTACCCTAAACACTGAAGCTTTCTTT. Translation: CASSFTLNTEAFF.

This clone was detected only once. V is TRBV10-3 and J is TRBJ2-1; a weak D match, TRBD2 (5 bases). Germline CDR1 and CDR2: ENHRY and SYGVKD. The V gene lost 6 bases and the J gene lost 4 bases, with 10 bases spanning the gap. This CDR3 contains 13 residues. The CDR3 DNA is TGTGCCATCAGGGAGGAGAGGTACAATGAGCAGTTCTTC. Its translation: CAIREERYNEQFF.

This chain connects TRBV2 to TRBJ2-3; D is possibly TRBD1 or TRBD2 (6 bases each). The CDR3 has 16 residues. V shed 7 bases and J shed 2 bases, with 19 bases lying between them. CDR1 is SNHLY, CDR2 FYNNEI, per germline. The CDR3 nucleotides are TGTGCCAGCACTGGATGGGGGGACACCAACACAGATACGCAGTATTTT. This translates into CASTGWGDTNTDTQYF.

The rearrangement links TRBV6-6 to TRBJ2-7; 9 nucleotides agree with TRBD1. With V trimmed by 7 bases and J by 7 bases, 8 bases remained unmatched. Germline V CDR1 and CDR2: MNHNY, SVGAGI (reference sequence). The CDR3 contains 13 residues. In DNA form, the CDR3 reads TGTGCCAGCACCGGGACAGGGTCTATAGAGCAGTACTTC. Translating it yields CASTGTGSIEQYF.

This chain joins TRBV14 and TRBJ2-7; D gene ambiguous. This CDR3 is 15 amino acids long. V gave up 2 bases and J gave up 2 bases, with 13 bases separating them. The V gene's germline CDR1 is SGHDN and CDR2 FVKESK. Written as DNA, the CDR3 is TGTGCCAGCAGCCAACAAGAGGCCCTACCCTACGAGCAGTACTTC. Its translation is CASSQQEALPYEQYF.

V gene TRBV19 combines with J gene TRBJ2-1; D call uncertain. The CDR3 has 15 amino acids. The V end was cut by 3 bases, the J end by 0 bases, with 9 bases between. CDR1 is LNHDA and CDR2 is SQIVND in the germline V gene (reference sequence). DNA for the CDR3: TGTGCCAGTAGTATCGGCGTAAGCTCCTACAATGAGCAGTTCTTC. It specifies CASSIGVSSYNEQFF.

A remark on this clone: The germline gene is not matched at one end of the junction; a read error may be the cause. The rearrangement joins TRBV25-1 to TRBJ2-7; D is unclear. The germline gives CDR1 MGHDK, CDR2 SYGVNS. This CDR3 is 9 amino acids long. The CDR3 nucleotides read TGTGCCAGCAGTGAACCCTCGTGGTTC. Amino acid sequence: CASSEPSWF.